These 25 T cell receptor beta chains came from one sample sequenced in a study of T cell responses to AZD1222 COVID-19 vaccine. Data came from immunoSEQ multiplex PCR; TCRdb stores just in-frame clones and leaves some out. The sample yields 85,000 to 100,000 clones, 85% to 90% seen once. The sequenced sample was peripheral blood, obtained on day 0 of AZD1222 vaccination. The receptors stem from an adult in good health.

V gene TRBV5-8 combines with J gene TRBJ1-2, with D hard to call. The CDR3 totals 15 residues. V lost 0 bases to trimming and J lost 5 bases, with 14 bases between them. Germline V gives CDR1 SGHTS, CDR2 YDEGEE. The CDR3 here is CASSLALLPEYGYTF. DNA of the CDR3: TGTGCCAGCAGCTTGGCCTTATTACCGGAGTATGGCTACACCTTC.

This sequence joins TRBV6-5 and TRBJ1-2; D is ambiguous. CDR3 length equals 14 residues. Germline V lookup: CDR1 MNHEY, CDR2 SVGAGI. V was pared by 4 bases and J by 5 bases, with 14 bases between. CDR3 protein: CASSFYSVGYGYTF. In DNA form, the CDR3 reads TGTGCCAGCAGTTTCTACAGCGTCGGGTATGGCTACACCTTC.

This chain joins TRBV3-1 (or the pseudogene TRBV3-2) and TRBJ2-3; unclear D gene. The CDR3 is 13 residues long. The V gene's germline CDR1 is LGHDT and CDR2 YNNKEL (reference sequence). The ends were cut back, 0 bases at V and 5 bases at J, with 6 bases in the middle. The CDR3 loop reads CASSQDAGDTQYF. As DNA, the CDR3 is TGTGCCAGCAGCCAAGACGCAGGAGATACGCAGTATTTT.

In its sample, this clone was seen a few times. The CDR3 protein is CASSPAVEGAWNTEAFF. The CDR3 DNA follows: TGCGCCAGCAGCCCCGCCGTGGAGGGGGCGTGGAACACTGAAGCTTTCTTT. This rearrangement joins TRBV23-1 to TRBJ1-1; 7 bases are shared with TRBD1. TRBV23-1 is sorted into the ORF group, with uncertain function. V was pared by 6 bases and J by 1 base, with 14 bases of the junction left unmatched. This CDR3 region has 17 residues.

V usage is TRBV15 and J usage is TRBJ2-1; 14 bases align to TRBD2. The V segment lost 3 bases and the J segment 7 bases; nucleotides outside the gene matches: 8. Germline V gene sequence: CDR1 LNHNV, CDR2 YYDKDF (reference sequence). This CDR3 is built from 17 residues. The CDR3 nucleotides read TGTGCCACCAGCAGCATTGGACTAGCGGGGGGAGGAAATGAGCAGTTCTTC. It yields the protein CATSSIGLAGGGNEQFF.

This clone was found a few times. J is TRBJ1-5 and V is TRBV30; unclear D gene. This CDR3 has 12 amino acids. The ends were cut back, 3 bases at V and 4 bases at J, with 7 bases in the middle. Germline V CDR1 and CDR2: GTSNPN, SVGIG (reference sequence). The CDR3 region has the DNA TGTGCCTGGAGCCTGGAAAATCAGCCCCAGCATTTT. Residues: CAWSLENQPQHF. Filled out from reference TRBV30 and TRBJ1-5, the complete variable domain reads SQTIHQWPATLVQPVGSPLSLECTVEGTSNPNLYWYRQAAGRGLQLLFYSVGIGQISSEVPQNLSASRPQDRQFILSSKKLLLSDSGFYLCAWSLENQPQHFGDGTRLSIL.

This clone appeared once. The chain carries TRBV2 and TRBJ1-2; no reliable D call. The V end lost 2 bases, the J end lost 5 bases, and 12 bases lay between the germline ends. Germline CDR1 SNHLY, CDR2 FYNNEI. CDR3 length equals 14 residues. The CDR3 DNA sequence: TGTGCCAGCAGTGAATACCAGCCCGGGTATGGCTACACCTTC. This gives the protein CASSEYQPGYGYTF.

CDR3 sequence: CASSQDVARGEQYF. The CDR3 DNA is TGCGCCAGCAGCCAAGATGTGGCACGGGGCGAGCAGTACTTC. The rearrangement links TRBV4-1 to TRBJ2-7; TRBD2 might be the D (5 bases). This CDR3 comprises 14 residues. CDR1 MGHRA and CDR2 YSYEKL come from the germline V gene. Trimming removed 0 bases at V and 6 bases at J, with 12 bases between.

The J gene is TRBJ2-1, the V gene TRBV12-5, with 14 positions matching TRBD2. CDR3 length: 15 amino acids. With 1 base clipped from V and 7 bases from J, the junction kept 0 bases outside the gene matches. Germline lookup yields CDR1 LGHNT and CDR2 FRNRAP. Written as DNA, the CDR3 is TGTGCTAGTGGTTTGGGGACTAGCGGGGGGAATGAGCAGTTCTTC. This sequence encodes CASGLGTSGGNEQFF.

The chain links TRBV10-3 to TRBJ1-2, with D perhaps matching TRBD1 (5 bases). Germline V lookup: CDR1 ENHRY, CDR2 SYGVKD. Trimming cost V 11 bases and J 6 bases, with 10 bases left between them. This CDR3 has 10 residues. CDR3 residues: CASQGNGYTF. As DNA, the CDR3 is TGTGCCTCCCAGGGTAATGGCTACACCTTC.

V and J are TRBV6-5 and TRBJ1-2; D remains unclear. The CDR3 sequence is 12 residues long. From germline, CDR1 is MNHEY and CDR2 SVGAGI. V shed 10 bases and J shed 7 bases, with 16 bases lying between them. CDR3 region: CATKRRGGGYTF. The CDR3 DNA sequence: TGTGCCACCAAAAGGAGAGGAGGTGGCTACACCTTC.

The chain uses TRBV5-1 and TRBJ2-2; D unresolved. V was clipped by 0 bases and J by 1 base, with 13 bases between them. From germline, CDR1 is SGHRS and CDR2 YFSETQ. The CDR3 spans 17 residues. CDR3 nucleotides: TGCGCCAGCAGCTTGGGAGGCCAGCGCCAGAACACCGGGGAGCTGTTTTTT. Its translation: CASSLGGQRQNTGELFF. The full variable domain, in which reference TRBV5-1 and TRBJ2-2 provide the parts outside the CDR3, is KAGVTQTPRYLIKTRGQQVTLSCSPISGHRSVSWYQQTPGQGLQFLFEYFSETQRNKGNFPGRFSGRQFSNSRSEMNVSTLELGDSALYLCASSLGGQRQNTGELFFGEGSRLTVL.

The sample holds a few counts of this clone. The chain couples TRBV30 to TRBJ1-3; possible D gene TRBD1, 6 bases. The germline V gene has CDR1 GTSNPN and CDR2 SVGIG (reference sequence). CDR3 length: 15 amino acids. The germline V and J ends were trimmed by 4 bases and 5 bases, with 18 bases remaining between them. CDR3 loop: CAWNKSGGRRNTIYF. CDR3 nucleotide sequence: TGTGCCTGGAACAAGAGTGGGGGGCGAAGAAACACCATATATTTT.

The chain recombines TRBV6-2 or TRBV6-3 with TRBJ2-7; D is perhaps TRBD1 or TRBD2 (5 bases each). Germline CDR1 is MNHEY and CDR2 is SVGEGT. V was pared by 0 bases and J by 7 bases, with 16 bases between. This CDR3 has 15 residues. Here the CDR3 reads CASSYSTRERGEQYF. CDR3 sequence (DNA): TGTGCCAGCAGTTACTCGACCAGGGAACGGGGTGAGCAGTACTTC.

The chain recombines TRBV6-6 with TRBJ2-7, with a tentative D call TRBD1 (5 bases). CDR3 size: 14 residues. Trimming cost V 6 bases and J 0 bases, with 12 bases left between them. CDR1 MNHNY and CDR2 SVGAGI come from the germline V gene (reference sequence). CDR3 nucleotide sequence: TGTGCCAGCAGGCGAAGGGGCGCCTCCTACGAGCAGTACTTC. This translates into CASRRRGASYEQYF.

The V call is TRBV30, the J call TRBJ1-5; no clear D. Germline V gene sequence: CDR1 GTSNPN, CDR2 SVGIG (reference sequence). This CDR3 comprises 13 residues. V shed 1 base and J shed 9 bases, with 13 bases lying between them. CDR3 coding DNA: TGTGCCTGGAGTGAAGGGATTCTAGGGCCCCAGCATTTT. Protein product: CAWSEGILGPQHF.

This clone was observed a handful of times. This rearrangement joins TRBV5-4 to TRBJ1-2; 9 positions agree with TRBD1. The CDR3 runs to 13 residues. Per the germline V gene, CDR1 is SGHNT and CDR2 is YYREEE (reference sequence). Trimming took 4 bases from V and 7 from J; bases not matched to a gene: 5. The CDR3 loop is CASSPDRGSGYTF. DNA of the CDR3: TGTGCCAGCAGCCCGGACAGGGGCAGTGGCTACACCTTC.

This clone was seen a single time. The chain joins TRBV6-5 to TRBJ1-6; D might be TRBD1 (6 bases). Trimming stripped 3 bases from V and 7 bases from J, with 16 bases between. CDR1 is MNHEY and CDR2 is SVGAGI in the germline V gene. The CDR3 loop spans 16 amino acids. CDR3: CASSYGGDINNSPLHF. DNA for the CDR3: TGTGCCAGCAGTTATGGGGGGGACATTAACAATTCACCCCTCCACTTT.

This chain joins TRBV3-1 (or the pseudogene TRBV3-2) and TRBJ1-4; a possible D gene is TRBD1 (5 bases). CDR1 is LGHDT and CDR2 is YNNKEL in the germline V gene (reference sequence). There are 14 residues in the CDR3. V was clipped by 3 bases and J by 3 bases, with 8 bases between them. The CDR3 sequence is CASSHREANEKLFF. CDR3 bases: TGTGCCAGCAGCCACAGGGAAGCTAATGAAAAACTGTTTTTT.

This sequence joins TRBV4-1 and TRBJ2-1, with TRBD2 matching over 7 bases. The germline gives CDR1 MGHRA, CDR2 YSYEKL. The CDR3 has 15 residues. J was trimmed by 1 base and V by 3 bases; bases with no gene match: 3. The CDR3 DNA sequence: TGCGCCAGCAGCCAGTACGGGGGGTCCTACAATGAGCAGTTCTTC. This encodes CASSQYGGSYNEQFF.

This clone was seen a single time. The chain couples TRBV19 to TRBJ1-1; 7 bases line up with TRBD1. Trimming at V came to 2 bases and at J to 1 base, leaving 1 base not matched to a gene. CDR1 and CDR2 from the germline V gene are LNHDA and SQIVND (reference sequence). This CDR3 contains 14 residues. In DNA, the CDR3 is TGTGCCAGTAGTATATGGGACAGGAACACTGAAGCTTTCTTT. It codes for CASSIWDRNTEAFF.

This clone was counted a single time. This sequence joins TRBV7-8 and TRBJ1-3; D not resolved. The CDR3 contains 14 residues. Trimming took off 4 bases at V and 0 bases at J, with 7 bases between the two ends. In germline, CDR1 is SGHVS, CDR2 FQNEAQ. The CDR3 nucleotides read TGTGCCAGCAGCTCACAGACCTCTGGAAACACCATATATTTT. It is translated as CASSSQTSGNTIYF. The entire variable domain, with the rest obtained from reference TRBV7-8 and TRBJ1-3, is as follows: GAGVSQSPRYKVAKRGQDVALRCDPISGHVSLFWYQQALGQGPEFLTYFQNEAQLDKSGLPSDRFFAERPEGSVSTLKIQRTQQEDSAVYLCASSSQTSGNTIYFGEGSWLTVV.

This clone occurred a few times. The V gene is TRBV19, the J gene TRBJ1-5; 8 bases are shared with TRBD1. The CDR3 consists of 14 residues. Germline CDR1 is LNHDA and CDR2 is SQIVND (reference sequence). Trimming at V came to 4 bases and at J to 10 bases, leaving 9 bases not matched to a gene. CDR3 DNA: TGTGCCAGTAGTAGGGACAGGAACGTCGTACCCCAGCATTTT. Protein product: CASSRDRNVVPQHF.

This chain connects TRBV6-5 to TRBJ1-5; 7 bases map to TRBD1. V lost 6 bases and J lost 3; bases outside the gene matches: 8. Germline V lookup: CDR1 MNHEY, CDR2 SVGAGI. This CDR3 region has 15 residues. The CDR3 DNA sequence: TGTGCCAGCAGCCCCAGGGGGATAAACAATCAGCCCCAGCATTTT. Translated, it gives CASSPRGINNQPQHF.

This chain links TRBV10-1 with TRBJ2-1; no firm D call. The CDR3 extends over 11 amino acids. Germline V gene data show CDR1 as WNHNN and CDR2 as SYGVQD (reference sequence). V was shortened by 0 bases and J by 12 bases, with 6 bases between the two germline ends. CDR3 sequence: CASSESGLQFF. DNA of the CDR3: TGCGCCAGCAGTGAGTCTGGGTTGCAGTTCTTC.